The 7 T cell receptor beta chains presented below share a single source sample, sequenced in a study of blood T cell repertoires in COVID-19. Produced via immunoSEQ multiplex PCR; TCRdb's table is partial and in-frame only. The sample has fewer than 200,000 clones; 70% to 90% are singletons. The sequencing sample was made of peripheral blood. The receptors derive from a man aged 40-49 years who had recovered from COVID-19.

The V call is TRBV20-1, the J call TRBJ2-1, with TRBD2 matching over 13 bases. The CDR3 length is 14 residues. Unmatched junction bases numbered 4, after V lost 3 bases and J lost 8 bases. The V gene's germline CDR1 is DFQATT and CDR2 SNEGSKA (reference sequence). The CDR3 sequence: CSASLGLAGDEQFF. CDR3 nucleotides: TGCAGTGCTAGTCTAGGACTAGCGGGGGATGAGCAGTTCTTC.

This chain uses TRBV11-3 with TRBJ2-2; D possibly corresponds to TRBD1 (6 bases). The CDR3 is 13 residues long. CDR1 is SGHNT and CDR2 is YENEEA in the germline V gene. The V gene lost 4 bases and the J gene lost 4 bases, with 7 bases spanning the gap. CDR3 amino acids: CASSSDSTGELFF. The DNA of the CDR3 is TGTGCCAGCAGCTCGGACAGCACCGGGGAGCTGTTTTTT. The whole variable domain, filled in from reference TRBV11-3 and TRBJ2-2, reads EAGVVQSPRYKIIEKKQPVAFWCNPISGHNTLYWYLQNLGQGPELLIRYENEEAVDDSQLPKDRFSAERLKGVDSTLKIQPAELGDSAVYLCASSSDSTGELFFGEGSRLTVL.

The rearrangement joins TRBV5-1 to TRBJ2-3; D gene unclear. Germline V gives CDR1 SGHRS, CDR2 YFSETQ. The CDR3 has 16 residues. V lost 0 bases, J lost 0 bases, and 11 bases lay in between. The CDR3 region is CASSLGAAPSTDTQYF. The CDR3 DNA reads TGCGCCAGCAGCTTGGGTGCAGCGCCAAGCACAGATACGCAGTATTTT.

In its sample, this clone was seen once. The gene calls are TRBV29-1 and TRBJ1-2, with a possible D match to TRBD1 (6 bases). The germline CDR1 and CDR2 sequences are SQVTM and ANQGSEA. The CDR3 is made up of 12 amino acids. V was clipped by 0 bases and J by 7 bases, with 9 bases between them. CDR3 in amino acids: CSVEDGGPGYTF. For the CDR3, the DNA is TGCAGCGTTGAAGATGGGGGCCCTGGCTACACCTTC.

The V and J genes are TRBV10-3 and TRBJ2-7; 7 nucleotides line up with TRBD2. The V gene end was trimmed by 3 bases and the J gene end by 3 bases; junction bases not matched to a gene: 5. The germline V gene has CDR1 ENHRY and CDR2 SYGVKD. This CDR3 contains 14 residues. CDR3 in amino acids: CAISESAGNYEQYF. In nucleotides, the CDR3 is TGTGCCATCAGTGAATCAGCGGGGAACTACGAGCAGTACTTC.

The chain combines TRBV15 with TRBJ1-4; D might be TRBD1 (6 bases). V lost 1 base to trimming and J lost 2 bases, with 8 bases between them. From germline, CDR1 is LNHNV and CDR2 YYDKDF (reference sequence). The CDR3 has 15 residues. CDR3: CATSRGGRTNEKLFF. The DNA of the CDR3 is TGTGCCACCAGCAGAGGGGGGCGGACTAATGAAAAACTGTTTTTT.

V and J are TRBV19 and TRBJ2-7; tentatively, D is TRBD1 (6 bases). Trimming cost V 9 bases and J 2 bases, with 11 bases left between them. The CDR3 length is 12 residues. Germline V gives CDR1 LNHDA, CDR2 SQIVND (reference sequence). The CDR3 DNA is TGTGCCAGCCAGGACAGTGCCTACGAGCAGTACTTC. This translates into CASQDSAYEQYF.